Following are 3 T cell receptor beta chains from one sample sequenced in a study of cytomegalovirus exposure and HLA in healthy donors. It was with 60 Vbeta and 13 Jbeta primers that the PCR ran. TCRdb's table, derived via immunoSEQ multiplex PCR, lists solely in-frame clones and lacks some. The table records more than 95,000 clones, around 84% of them present only once. The sample consisted of PBMCs. The source of these receptors is a man aged 18-30 years in good health and CMV-seronegative.

Here the CDR3 DNA reads TGTGCCAGCAGCTTACCTCCGGCGGGGGGCTACAATGAGCAGTTCTTC. Amino acids: CASSLPPAGGYNEQFF. V is TRBV11-2 and J is TRBJ2-1; 8 positions agree with TRBD2. CDR1 and CDR2 from the germline V gene are SGHAT and FQNNGV. CDR3 length equals 16 residues. Trimming took 2 bases from V and 3 from J; bases not matched to a gene: 6.

This CDR3 reads CASGGGGEKLFF. For the CDR3, the DNA is TGTGCCAGTGGGGGAGGGGGGGAAAAACTGTTTTTT. V is TRBV6-1 and J is TRBJ1-4, with D maybe TRBD1 (6 bases). The CDR3 is 12 residues long. V was cut by 9 bases and J by 8 bases, with 13 bases left in between. Germline CDR1 is MNHNS and CDR2 is SASEGT.

The chain couples TRBV7-3 to TRBJ1-1; 8 bases align to TRBD1. Germline CDR1 is SGHTA and CDR2 is FQGTGA. This CDR3 has 16 residues. V dropped 5 bases and J dropped 3; count of bases not matched to a gene: 11. The chain's CDR3 is CASSPLDRGKDTEAFF. The DNA of the CDR3 is TGTGCCAGCAGCCCCCTCGACAGGGGCAAGGACACTGAAGCTTTCTTT.